Listed here are 11 T cell receptor beta chains from one sample, sequenced in a study of T cells after posttransplantation cyclophosphamide. Using immunoSEQ multiplex PCR, the repertoire was profiled, and TCRdb retains in-frame clones only, with some absent. Sampling found some 35,000 clones, none seen once. The source material was PBMCs. Receptors originate from a man aged 25-45 years in good health and a related stem cell transplant donor.

This clone showed up many times. The rearrangement uses TRBV18 and TRBJ1-2, with 7 nucleotides matching TRBD1. This CDR3 is 14 amino acids long. Germline V gene lookup returns CDR1 KGHSH and CDR2 LQKENI. V dropped 4 bases and J dropped 1; count of bases not matched to a gene: 3. As DNA, the CDR3 is TGTGCCAGCTCACTCGGGGACAGTAACTATGGCTACACCTTC. This codes for CASSLGDSNYGYTF.

This clone was seen ten or more times. The CDR3 region is CASSWTSGGETQYF. CDR3 coding DNA: TGCGCCAGCAGCTGGACTAGCGGGGGAGAGACCCAGTACTTC. The V and J genes are TRBV5-1 and TRBJ2-5, with TRBD2 identical over 13 bases. V gave up 3 bases and J gave up 4 bases; unmatched junction bases: 0. There are 14 residues in the CDR3. From germline, CDR1 is SGHRS and CDR2 YFSETQ.

This clone has just a few counts. The CDR3 nucleotides are TGTGCCAGCAGCTCAGGCGGGCCCGCGGATGGCTACACCTTC. Residues: CASSSGGPADGYTF. The chain uses TRBV7-3 and TRBJ1-2; D not certain. Trimming removed 4 bases at V and 6 bases at J, with 15 bases between. The CDR3 is made up of 14 amino acids. From germline, CDR1 is SGHTA and CDR2 FQGTGA. Full variable domain (outside the CDR3, taken from reference TRBV7-3 and TRBJ1-2): GAGVSQTPSNKVTEKGKYVELRCDPISGHTALYWYRQSLGQGPEFLIYFQGTGAADDSGLPNDRFFAVRPEGSVSTLKIQRTERGDSAVYLCASSSGGPADGYTFGSGTRLTVV.

This clone was observed at least ten times. The rearrangement uses TRBV6-2 or TRBV6-3 and TRBJ1-1; TRBD1 is a possible D gene (5 bases). Germline-derived CDR1 and CDR2 are MNHEY and SVGEGT. V was shortened by 2 bases and J by 1 base, with 8 bases between the two germline ends. The CDR3 runs to 14 residues. This chain's CDR3 is CASSYLGQNTEAFF. CDR3 nucleotide sequence: TGTGCCAGCAGTTACCTCGGACAGAACACTGAAGCTTTCTTT.

The sample holds many counts of this clone. This sequence joins TRBV2 and TRBJ2-1, with no clear D. Trimming cost V 7 bases and J 7 bases, with 11 bases left between them. The CDR3 is 12 residues long. Germline values: CDR1 SNHLY, CDR2 FYNNEI. The chain's CDR3 is CASTFDWNEQFF. CDR3 bases: TGTGCCAGCACCTTTGACTGGAATGAGCAGTTCTTC.

The genes are TRBV5-1 and TRBJ2-3, with 7 nucleotides matching TRBD1. After removal of 5 bases from V and 2 bases from J, the junction contained 2 bases not matched to a gene. The CDR3 contains 13 residues. Germline V CDR1 and CDR2: SGHRS, YFSETQ. CDR3 sequence (DNA): TGCGCCAGCAGGAGGGGGCCCACAGATACGCAGTATTTT. This sequence encodes CASRRGPTDTQYF.

In its sample, this clone was seen many times. V gene TRBV7-2 combines with J gene TRBJ2-1; D is uncertain. CDR1 and CDR2 (germline): SGHTA, FQGNSA. This CDR3 is 18 amino acids long. The ends were cut back, 2 bases at V and 0 bases at J, with 17 bases in the middle. The CDR3: CASSLTGTLLSSYNEQFF. DNA of the CDR3: TGTGCCAGCAGCTTAACGGGTACCCTGTTGAGCTCCTACAATGAGCAGTTCTTC.

This clone was detected ten times or more. The chain joins TRBV19 to TRBJ1-6; perhaps TRBD1 as D (6 bases). This CDR3 has 13 amino acids. V lost 5 bases and J lost 9, with 11 bases in between. In germline, CDR1 is LNHDA, CDR2 SQIVND (reference sequence). CDR3 nucleotide sequence: TGTGCCAGTAGTGAGGACAGTCTTTCACCCCTCCACTTT. It encodes CASSEDSLSPLHF.

This clone was seen more than once but under ten times. The chain carries TRBV6-1 and TRBJ2-5; D is perhaps TRBD2 (6 bases). Germline CDR1 and CDR2: MNHNS and SASEGT. The length of the CDR3 is 14 residues. V was cut by 2 bases and J by 4 bases, with 11 bases left in between. CDR3 region: CASSERWRGETQYF. Written as DNA, the CDR3 is TGTGCCAGCAGTGAAAGGTGGCGGGGAGAGACCCAGTACTTC.

This clone was seen repeatedly, ten times or more. The chain is built from TRBV29-1 and TRBJ2-1; 11 bases align to TRBD1. Trimming cost V 6 bases and J 3 bases; bases outside gene matches: 10. The germline V gene encodes CDR1 SQVTM and CDR2 ANQGSEA. This CDR3 comprises 16 residues. The CDR3 sequence is CSVPTSGTGGYNEQFF. In DNA form, the CDR3 reads TGCAGCGTACCCACCTCCGGGACAGGGGGCTACAATGAGCAGTTCTTC.

This clone was recorded many times. This chain links TRBV19 with TRBJ2-1; 13 bases agree with TRBD2. CDR1 and CDR2 from the germline V gene are LNHDA and SQIVND (reference sequence). The CDR3 has 15 amino acids. V lost 11 bases and J lost 4; bases outside the gene matches: 8. Here the CDR3 DNA reads TGTGCCTGTTCTGGGGGACTAGCGGGGTACAATGAGCAGTTCTTC. Its protein is CACSGGLAGYNEQFF.